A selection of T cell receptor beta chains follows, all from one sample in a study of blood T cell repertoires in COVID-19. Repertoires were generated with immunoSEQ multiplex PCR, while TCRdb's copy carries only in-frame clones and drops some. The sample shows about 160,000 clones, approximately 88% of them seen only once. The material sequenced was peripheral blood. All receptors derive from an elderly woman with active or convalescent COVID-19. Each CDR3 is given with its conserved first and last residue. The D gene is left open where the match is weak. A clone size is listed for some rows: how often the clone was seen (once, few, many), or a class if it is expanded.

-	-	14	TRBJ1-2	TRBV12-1	TGTGCCAGCAGCTTTGATGGCAGGGGGCCTAGCTACACCTTC	CASSFDGRGPSYTF
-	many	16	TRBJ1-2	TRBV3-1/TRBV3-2	TGTGCCAGCAGCCAGACCCCGGGTGGCGGTAACTATGGCTACACCTTC	CASSQTPGGGNYGYTF
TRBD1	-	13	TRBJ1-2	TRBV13	TGTGCCAGCAGCCAGGGACAGGGCTATGGCTACACCTTC	CASSQGQGYGYTF
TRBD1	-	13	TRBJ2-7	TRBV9	TGTGCCAGCAGCGCCGGGACAGGGCTCGAGCAGTACTTC	CASSAGTGLEQYF
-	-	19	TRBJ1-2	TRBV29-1	TGCAGCGTTGAAGACGCATCGGGGAGTCCTATACACTTGAACTATGGCTACACCTTC	CSVEDASGSPIHLNYGYTF
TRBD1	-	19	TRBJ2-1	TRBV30	TGTGCCTGGAGTCCTACCTACTCCGGGACAGCTGTCTCCTACAATGAGCAGTTCTTC	CAWSPTYSGTAVSYNEQFF
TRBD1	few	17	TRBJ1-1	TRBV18	TGTGCCAGCTCACCCCGGACAGGGATGGATGGGAACACTGAAGCTTTCTTT	CASSPRTGMDGNTEAFF
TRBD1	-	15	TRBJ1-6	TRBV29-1	TGCAGCGTTCGGACAGGGCTAACCGATAATTCACCCCTCCACTTT	CSVRTGLTDNSPLHF
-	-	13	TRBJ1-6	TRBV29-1	TGCAGCGTTAAACAGGGTAACGATTCACCCCTCCACTTT	CSVKQGNDSPLHF
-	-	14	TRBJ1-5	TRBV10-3	TGTGCCATCAGCCCCGAGGGGGGGGCAGAGCCCCAGCATTTT	CAISPEGGAEPQHF
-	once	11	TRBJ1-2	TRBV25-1	TGTGCCAGCAGTGAATTTAATGGCTACACCTTC	CASSEFNGYTF
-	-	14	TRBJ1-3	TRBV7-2	TGTGCCAGCAGCACCGGGAGCTCTGGAAACACCATATATTTT	CASSTGSSGNTIYF
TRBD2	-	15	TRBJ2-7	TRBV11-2	TGTGCCAGCAGCCCCCCCGGGGGGACGGCCTACGAGCAGTACTTC	CASSPPGGTAYEQYF
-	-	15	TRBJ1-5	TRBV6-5	TGTGCCAGCAGGCCCTCTACAGGGTTTGGACAGCCCCAGCATTTT	CASRPSTGFGQPQHF
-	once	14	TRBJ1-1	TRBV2	TGTGCCAGCACCAGACAACTAGGGAACACTGAAGCTTTCTTT	CASTRQLGNTEAFF
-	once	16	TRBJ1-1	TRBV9	TGTGCCAGCAGCGCCGGCCTCTTGGCGGGGAACACTGAAGCTTTCTTT	CASSAGLLAGNTEAFF
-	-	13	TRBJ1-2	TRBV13	TGTGCCAGCAGCTTACAGGGAAACTATGGCTACACCTTC	CASSLQGNYGYTF
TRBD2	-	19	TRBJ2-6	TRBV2	TGTGCCAGCAGTGAGGGGCTAGCGGGGGTTCTACCTGGGGCCAACGTCCTGACTTTC	CASSEGLAGVLPGANVLTF
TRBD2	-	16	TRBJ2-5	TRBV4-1	TGCGCCAGCAGCCCGGCGGTTAGCGGGCGACAAGAGACCCAGTACTTC	CASSPAVSGRQETQYF
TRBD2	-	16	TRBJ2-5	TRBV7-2	TGTGCCAGCAGCTTAAGTCGGGGGAGCGGGGGTGAGACCCAGTACTTC	CASSLSRGSGGETQYF
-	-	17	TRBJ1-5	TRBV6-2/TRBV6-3	TGTGCCAGCAGCTCGTATACCGGGAGCTACGTCAATCAGCCCCAGCATTTT	CASSSYTGSYVNQPQHF
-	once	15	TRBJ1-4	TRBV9	TGTGCCAGCAGCGCAGGGGTACAGGCTAATGAAAAACTGTTTTTT	CASSAGVQANEKLFF
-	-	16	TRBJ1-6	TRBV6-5	TGTGCCAGCAGTTATAGGACAGCCCGGGGTAATTCACCCCTCCACTTT	CASSYRTARGNSPLHF
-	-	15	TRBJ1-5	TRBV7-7	TGTGCTAGCAGCTTAGGAAGGGGGGGCTGTCAGCCCCAGCATTTT	CASSLGRGGCQPQHF
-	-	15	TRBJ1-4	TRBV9	TGTGCCAGCAGCGTATTCCAGGGGACCGATGAAAAACTGTTTTTT	CASSVFQGTDEKLFF
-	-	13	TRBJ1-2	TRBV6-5	TGTGCCAGCAGTCGAACGGCTAACTATGGCTACACCTTC	CASSRTANYGYTF
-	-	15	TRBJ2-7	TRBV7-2	TGTGCCAGCAGCCGGGGCGGGACGGGACTTTACGAGCAGTACTTC	CASSRGGTGLYEQYF
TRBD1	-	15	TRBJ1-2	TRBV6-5	TGTGCCAGCAGCCCGCCGGGACAGGCCGTTAATGGCTACACCTTC	CASSPPGQAVNGYTF
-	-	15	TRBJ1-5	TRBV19	TGTGCCAGTAGTATCGCCCAAACCGGGAATCAGCCCCAGCATTTT	CASSIAQTGNQPQHF
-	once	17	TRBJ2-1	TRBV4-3	TGCGCCAGCAGCCAAGATACAACGTCAGGGCCCCACAATGAGCAGTTCTTC	CASSQDTTSGPHNEQFF
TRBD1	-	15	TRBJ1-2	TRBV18	TGTGCCAGCTCACCCCCGGGACAGGGGGATCTTAGCTACACCTTC	CASSPPGQGDLSYTF
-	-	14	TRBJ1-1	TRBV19	TGTGCCAGTAGGGCGCGGACTCCGAACACTGAAGCTTTCTTT	CASRARTPNTEAFF
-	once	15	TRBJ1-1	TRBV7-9	TGTGCCAGCAGCCTTCGCGGGCTCGGCGGGACTGAAGCTTTCTTT	CASSLRGLGGTEAFF
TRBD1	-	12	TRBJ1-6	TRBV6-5	TGTGCCGCCAACTCAGTAGGGGGCACCCTCCACTTT	CAANSVGGTLHF
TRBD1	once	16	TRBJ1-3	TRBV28	TGTGCCAGCAGTTTAGGGACAGCGCGGTCTGGAAACACCATATATTTT	CASSLGTARSGNTIYF
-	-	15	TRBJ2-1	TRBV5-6	TGTGCCAGCAGCTTGGAGGGGTACCCCTACAATGAGCAGTTCTTC	CASSLEGYPYNEQFF
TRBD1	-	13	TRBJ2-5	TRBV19	TGTGCCAGTAGCCTGACAGGGGGGGAGACCCAGTACTTC	CASSLTGGETQYF
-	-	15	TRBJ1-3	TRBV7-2	TGTGCCAGCAGCTTAGTGCCAGGGGCTGGAAACACCATATATTTT	CASSLVPGAGNTIYF
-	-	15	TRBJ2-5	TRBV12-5	TGTGCTAGTGGTTTGGTACGTCCAGGTCAAGAGACCCAGTACTTC	CASGLVRPGQETQYF
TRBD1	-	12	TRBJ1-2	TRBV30	TGTGCCTGGTTGGGACAGGGGGCATATGGCACCTTC	CAWLGQGAYGTF
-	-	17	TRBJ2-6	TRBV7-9	TGTGCCAGCAGCCCGCAAGAGGGCGAGTCTGGGGCCAACGTCCTGACTTTC	CASSPQEGESGANVLTF
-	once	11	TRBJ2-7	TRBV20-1	TGCAGTGCCCCAGGGCCCTACGAGCAGTACTTC	CSAPGPYEQYF
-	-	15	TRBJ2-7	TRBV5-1	TGCGCCAGCAGCGATACAGGGCCCTCTTACTACGAGCAGTACTTC	CASSDTGPSYYEQYF
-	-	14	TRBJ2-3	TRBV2	TGTGCCAGCAACCCCTCAACTAGCACAGATACGCAGTATTTT	CASNPSTSTDTQYF
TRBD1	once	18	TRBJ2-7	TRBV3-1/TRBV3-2	TGTGCCAGCAGCCCCCCCCTCCCTCCCGGGACAGGTTCCTACGAGCAGTACTTC	CASSPPLPPGTGSYEQYF
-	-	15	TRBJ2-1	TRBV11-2	TGTGCCAGCAGGTTGGGGCCGGGTAACTACAATGAGCAGTTCTTC	CASRLGPGNYNEQFF
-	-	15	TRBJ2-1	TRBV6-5	TGTGCCAGCAGGTGGGCCGGACAGCCCTACAATGAGCAGTTCTTC	CASRWAGQPYNEQFF
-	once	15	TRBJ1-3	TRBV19	TGTGCCAGTAGCCAACCCGGGAGCGGTGGAAACACCATATATTTT	CASSQPGSGGNTIYF
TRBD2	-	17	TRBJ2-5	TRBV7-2	TGTGCCAGCAGCTTAGGACTAGCGGGGGGGCCAGGGGAGACCCAGTACTTC	CASSLGLAGGPGETQYF
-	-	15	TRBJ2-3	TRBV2	TGTGCCAGCAGCCAGACAGGAGTCGGTCCAGATACGCAGTATTTT	CASSQTGVGPDTQYF
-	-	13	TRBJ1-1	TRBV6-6	TGTGCCAGCAGCACAGGGACGAACACTGAAGCTTTCTTT	CASSTGTNTEAFF
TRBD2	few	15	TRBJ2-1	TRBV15	TGTGCCACCAGCAGCCCCGGGGGGGCCGACAATGAGCAGTTCTTC	CATSSPGGADNEQFF
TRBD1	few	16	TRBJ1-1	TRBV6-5	TGTGCCAGCAGTTCCGGACAGGGAGGAGGATTCACTGAAGCTTTCTTT	CASSSGQGGGFTEAFF
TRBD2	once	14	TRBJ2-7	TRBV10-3	TGTGCCATCAGGGGGAGCGGGGGGGCAGGCGAGCAGTACTTC	CAIRGSGGAGEQYF
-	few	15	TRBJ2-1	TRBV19	TGTGCCAGTAGTACGGTCGTGGAGGGGAGCAATGAGCAGTTCTTC	CASSTVVEGSNEQFF
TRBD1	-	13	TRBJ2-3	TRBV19	TGTGCCAGTAGAACAGGGGGCACAGATACGCAGTATTTT	CASRTGGTDTQYF
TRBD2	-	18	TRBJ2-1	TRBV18	TGTGCCAGCTCACCGACTCATAGCGGGCCATACTCCTACAATGAGCAGTTCTTC	CASSPTHSGPYSYNEQFF